This T cell receptor beta chain came from a study of human thymus T cells. General study findings and limits: Usage of V and J genes appeared biased in thymic and blood repertoires.

Clones were read by immunoSEQ multiplex PCR, and TCRdb kept only the in-frame ones, dropping some. The data show tens of thousands of clones, nearly 95% seen once. A single count supports this clone. Its antigen is unknown. The CDR3 is 14 residues long. V dropped 6 bases and J dropped 4 bases, with 19 bases sitting between them. Germline CDR1 is SQVTM and CDR2 is ANQGSEA. It was healthy Finnish infants having corrective surgery for congenital heart defects who were the donors. A roughly 0.45-1 mL peripheral blood aliquot was taken intraoperatively from four of eight donors. Blood DNA came from all available leukocytes, not a fixed cell number.

This TCR came from a boy under two years old with a congenital heart defect but otherwise immunologically healthy. J is TRBJ2-7 and V is TRBV29-1, with a weak D call TRBD1 (6 bases). Material: blood. CDR3 in DNA: TGCAGCGTCCACACAGGGTTTGAATGGTACGAGCAGTACTTC. It translates to CSVHTGFEWYEQYF.